The rows below give T cell receptor beta chains drawn from one sample of a study of blood T cell repertoires in COVID-19. Method: immunoSEQ multiplex PCR; TCRdb's copy keeps in-frame clones and lacks some. This table has approximately 150,000 clones, 65% to 80% appearing once. What was sequenced was PBMCs or T cells enriched from blood (not recorded which). These receptors were obtained from a woman in her 70s in a cohort exposed to, infected with or recovered from COVID-19 (not recorded which). CDR3s include the opening cysteine and the closing phenylalanine or tryptophan. Fields, in order: clone size, D gene, J gene, V gene, CDR3 DNA, CDR3 protein. D genes are given only for firm matches. Clone size is not always given. Where it is, it says once, few, many or a class for expanded clones.

>-|TRBD2|TRBJ2-1|TRBV7-3
TGTGCCAGCAGCTTACTCGGGCTAGCGGGAGACAATGAGCAGTTCTTC
CASSLLGLAGDNEQFF
>-|TRBD1|TRBJ2-7|TRBV19
TGTGCCAGTAGTAGGACAGGGAGAAGTCACGAGCAGTACTTC
CASSRTGRSHEQYF
>few|-|TRBJ2-1|TRBV12-3/TRBV12-4
TGTGCCGCCTCAGACGGGTACAATGAGCAGTTCTTC
CAASDGYNEQFF
>-|TRBD1|TRBJ2-7|TRBV18
TGTGCCAGCTCAACGACCTCCGGGGACAGAGTCTACGAGCAGTACTTC
CASSTTSGDRVYEQYF
>-|-|TRBJ2-7|TRBV19
TGTGCCAGTAGTATCCCGGGACAAACCTACGAGCAGTACTTC
CASSIPGQTYEQYF
>few|TRBD1|TRBJ2-2|TRBV4-1
TGCGCCAGCAGCCTAAGATCTCCGGGACAGGGGGACACCGGGGAGCTGTTTTTT
CASSLRSPGQGDTGELFF
>-|TRBD1|TRBJ1-4|TRBV27
TGTGCCAGCAGCCTCCTCGGGACAGCCGAAAAACTGTTTTTT
CASSLLGTAEKLFF
>-|TRBD2|TRBJ2-2|TRBV24-1
TGTGCCACCAGTGATTTATACGGCGGGAGGGCCGGGGAGCTGTTTTTT
CATSDLYGGRAGELFF
>once|TRBD1|TRBJ1-3|TRBV28
TGTGCCAGCAGTGGACAGGAGCCTGGAAACACCATATATTTT
CASSGQEPGNTIYF
>once|TRBD1|TRBJ1-2|TRBV18
TGTGCCAGCTCACGCCAAGGGGGCTCCATGGGCTACACCTTC
CASSRQGGSMGYTF
>-|TRBD2|TRBJ2-1|TRBV11-2
TGTGCCAGCAGCCTGTCGCCGGGACTAGCGGGGCTCTACAATGAGCAGTTCTTC
CASSLSPGLAGLYNEQFF
>-|TRBD1|TRBJ1-1|TRBV18
TGTGCCAGCTCACGGGGACAGGTCACTGAAGCTTTCTTT
CASSRGQVTEAFF
>-|-|TRBJ2-7|TRBV5-5
TGTGCCAGCAGCGGCGGACCGGGCGGACTTACCTACGAGCAGTACTTC
CASSGGPGGLTYEQYF
>once|-|TRBJ1-5|TRBV28
TGTGCCAGCAATCTCAGGGAGGCTTGGCAGCCCCAGCATTTT
CASNLREAWQPQHF
>-|-|TRBJ1-4|TRBV7-9
TGTGCCAGCAGCAGGGACGGGAATGAAAAACTGTTTTTT
CASSRDGNEKLFF
>once|TRBD2|TRBJ2-1|TRBV28
TGTGCCAGCTCCGCTAGCGGGTTGTCATGGGAGCAGTTCTTC
CASSASGLSWEQFF
>-|TRBD2|TRBJ2-7|TRBV6-6
TGTGCCAGCAGTCCACCCCAACGCAGCGGGAGACTCTACGAGCAGTACTTC
CASSPPQRSGRLYEQYF
>-|-|TRBJ1-4|TRBV10-3
TGTGCCATCAGACAAGAAGATAATGAAAAACTGTTTTTT
CAIRQEDNEKLFF
>-|TRBD1|TRBJ2-2|TRBV18
TGTGCCAGCTCACCACCAGGGCCAGGGGGTTCCGGGGAGCTGTTTTTT
CASSPPGPGGSGELFF
>-|TRBD2|TRBJ2-5|TRBV7-2
TGTGCCAGCAGCTTATTAGCGGGAGTGGTTATCGAGACCCAGTACTTC
CASSLLAGVVIETQYF
>-|-|TRBJ1-1|TRBV6-5
TGTGCCAGCAAAGACACGTTCATGAACACTGAAGCTTTCTTT
CASKDTFMNTEAFF
>-|TRBD1|TRBJ1-2|TRBV7-8
TGTGCCAGCAGCTTAAGGTGGGGGGACAGCAAAGTATATGGCTACACCTTC
CASSLRWGDSKVYGYTF